This T cell receptor beta chain was documented in a study of cytomegalovirus exposure and HLA in healthy donors. Looking at the study overall: Around 87 million unique TCRs, all from HLA-typed donors, were included in an early release of the data. Study-wide results and caveats: Later analysis associated a missense DCLRE1C variant with TCR beta V- and J-gene trimming. Associated with cytomegalovirus, according to the listing, were 164 TCR beta chains. In a later analysis, most CMV-associated TCR beta chains appeared HLA-restricted.

CDR1 is LGHNA and CDR2 is YSLEER in the germline V gene. The CDR3 sequence is 16 residues long. J was trimmed by 3 bases and V by 2 bases; bases with no gene match: 2. Worth noting for this clone: Its antigen is as yet unknown.

A multiplex PCR was run with 60 Vbeta primers and 13 Jbeta primers. The assay was immunoSEQ multiplex PCR, and TCRdb's table has in-frame clones only and misses some. The table shows more than 100,000 clones, with around four fifths occurring only once. Sequenced input: PBMCs. This chain joins TRBV4-3 and TRBJ2-1; 12 bases line up with TRBD2. The receptor's source is a woman in her forties or fifties in good health and CMV-seropositive. In DNA, the CDR3 is TGCGCCAGCAGCCAACGGACTAGCGGGGTCTACAATGAGCAGTTCTTC. It encodes CASSQRTSGVYNEQFF.